Listed here are 26 T cell receptor beta chains from one sample, sequenced in a study of T cell clonality in common variable immunodeficiency. Their antigens remain unidentified. Data came from immunoSEQ multiplex PCR; TCRdb stores just in-frame clones and leaves some out. The specimen has roughly 20,000 clones, none found just once. Study-level results: In common variable immunodeficiency, TCR beta chains reportedly carried fewer deletions and N-nucleotide insertions.

Specimen: peripheral blood mononuclear cells. The receptors derive from a human donor with common variable immunodeficiency.

This clone was detected a few times. The read terminates 3 residues ahead of where the CDR3 ends, so the germline J gene completes it. J is TRBJ1-4 and V is TRBV6-2 or TRBV6-3, with D possibly TRBD1 on 6 matching bases. V was pared by 5 bases and J by 3 bases, with 16 bases between. This CDR3 comprises 16 residues. The germline CDR1 and CDR2 sequences are MNHEY and SVGEGT. The sequenced part of the CDR3 DNA is TGTGCCAGCAGTGTCCCGACAGGCGTGTCTAATGAAAAA. Encoded protein: CASSVPTGVSNEK. Given in full, the CDR3 is CASSVPTGVSNEKLFF.

This clone was seen more than once but under ten times. From the germline J gene comes the end of the CDR3, since the read stops 3 residues before it. V and J are TRBV7-2 and TRBJ2-3; 9 bases agree with TRBD2. V shed 0 bases and J 1 base; nucleotides not matched to a gene: 2. This CDR3 region has 16 residues. The V gene's germline CDR1 is SGHTA and CDR2 FQGNSA. The CDR3 bases that were read are TGTGCCAGCAGCTTAGCGATAGCGGGGGGCACAGATACG. Its protein is CASSLAIAGGTDT. The complete CDR3 reads CASSLAIAGGTDTQYF. The whole variable domain, remainder taken from reference TRBV7-2 and TRBJ2-3, is GAGVSQSPSNKVTEKGKDVELRCDPISGHTALYWYRQSLGQGLEFLIYFQGNSAPDKSGLPSDRFSAERTGGSVSTLTIQRTQQEDSAVYLCASSLAIAGGTDTQYFGPGTRLTVL.

In this sample, this clone turned up a few times. The DNA ends 3 residues before the CDR3 does, and the rest of the CDR3 is filled in from the germline J gene. The chain carries TRBV7-9 and TRBJ2-2; D remains unclear. The CDR3 totals 15 residues. In germline, CDR1 is SEHNR, CDR2 FQNEAQ (reference sequence). Trimming pared 4 bases from V and 1 base from J, leaving 10 bases between. The CDR3 loop reads CASSWRAVNTGELFF. The CDR3 DNA, read in part, is TGTGCCAGCAGCTGGCGTGCGGTGAACACCGGGGAG.

Worth noting for this clone: The read ends 3 residues early relative to the CDR3; the germline J gene fills the gap. The chain links TRBV2 to TRBJ2-1; D gene ambiguous. V lost 8 bases to trimming and J lost 6 bases, with 17 bases between them. Germline-derived CDR1 and CDR2 are SNHLY and FYNNEI. The CDR3 consists of 14 residues. The CDR3 reads CASVWATGSNEQFF. The sequenced CDR3 bases are TGTGCCAGCGTATGGGCTACCGGAAGCAATGAG.

CDR3: CSARLPGRDYGYTF. The part of the CDR3 DNA that was read is TGCAGTGCTAGACTACCAGGGCGCGACTATGGC. The chain employs TRBV20-1 and TRBJ1-2; a weak D match, TRBD1 (5 bases). The sequenced fragment ends 3 residues before the CDR3 boundary, so the rest is inferred from the germline J gene. V was trimmed by 2 bases and J by 3 bases, leaving 13 bases between them. Germline CDR1 and CDR2: DFQATT and SNEGSKA (reference sequence). This CDR3 is built from 14 residues.

By sample fraction, this clone is medium-sized (0.01 to 0.1%). Sequencing ends 3 residues short of the CDR3 end; the germline J gene provides the rest. The rearrangement links TRBV5-1 to TRBJ1-4; maybe TRBD1 (5 bases). The CDR3 is 14 amino acids. CDR1 is SGHRS and CDR2 is YFSETQ in the germline V gene. Trimming stripped 5 bases from V and 5 bases from J, with 13 bases between. Partial CDR3 DNA: TGCGCCAGCAGGGCCGGGGGGTCGAATGAAAAA. Translated, it gives CASRAGGSNEK. In full, the CDR3 reads CASRAGGSNEKLFF.

As to this clone: The read terminates 3 residues before the CDR3 end, so the remaining end is supplied by the germline J gene. The J gene is TRBJ1-1, the V gene TRBV7-9, with 10 nucleotides matching TRBD1. The CDR3 loop spans 14 amino acids. Unmatched junction bases numbered 4, after V lost 4 bases and J lost 5 bases. Germline V gene sequence: CDR1 SEHNR, CDR2 FQNEAQ (reference sequence). The CDR3 reads CASSWGQGYTEAFF. CDR3 bases read: TGTGCCAGCAGCTGGGGACAGGGGTATACTGAA.

This clone was counted between two and nine times. The CDR3 extends 3 residues past the end of the read, so its final part is completed from the germline J gene. The sample has other DNA sequences that encode this CDR3 too. The V and J genes are TRBV18 and TRBJ2-7, with D possibly TRBD1 on 6 matching bases. Looked up from germline, CDR1 is KGHSH and CDR2 is LQKENI. The CDR3 runs 13 residues. Trimming took off 4 bases at V and 4 bases at J, with 11 bases between the two ends. CDR3: CASSQGQGYEQYF. Partial CDR3 DNA: TGTGCCAGCTCACAGGGGCAGGGGTACGAG.

This clone has only a few counts. The CDR3 end is not reached by the read, which stops 3 residues before it; the germline J gene fills it in. The V and J genes are TRBV18 and TRBJ2-6; maybe TRBD1 (5 bases). The V end was cut by 5 bases, the J end by 2 bases, with 13 bases between. The germline gives CDR1 KGHSH, CDR2 LQKENI. The CDR3 is 16 residues long. CDR3 sequence reads: CASSVQVLAGANVLTF. The sequenced part of the CDR3 DNA is TGTGCCAGCTCAGTACAGGTATTGGCTGGGGCCAACGTC.

This clone was counted a few times. The CDR3 end is not reached by the read, which stops 3 residues before it; the germline J gene fills it in. V usage is TRBV7-2 and J usage is TRBJ2-2; 11 bases align to TRBD2. Germline-derived CDR1 and CDR2 are SGHTA and FQGNSA. Unmatched junction bases numbered 4, after V lost 3 bases and J lost 7 bases. The CDR3 length is 15 residues. The CDR3 DNA, read in part, is TGTGCCAGCAGCTTTAGCGGGAGGGCGGGCGGGGAG. Translating it yields CASSFSGRAGGE. The entire CDR3 protein reads CASSFSGRAGGELFF.

This clone has a handful of counts. The read ends 3 residues early relative to the CDR3; the germline J gene fills the gap. The V gene is TRBV6-2 or TRBV6-3, the J gene TRBJ2-1; D call uncertain. The CDR3 covers 14 residues. Germline V gene lookup returns CDR1 MNHEY and CDR2 SVGEGT. With 7 bases removed from V and 4 bases from J, the gap between germline ends came to 14 bases. The sequenced CDR3 bases are TGTGCCAGCAACCCATTTGACTCATACAATGAG. It specifies CASNPFDSYNE. The whole CDR3 sequence reads CASNPFDSYNEQFF.

Remarks on this clone: The DNA ends 3 residues before the CDR3 does, and the rest of the CDR3 is filled in from the germline J gene. This chain connects TRBV19 to TRBJ2-1; 9 bases are a match to TRBD2. The germline V gene has CDR1 LNHDA and CDR2 SQIVND (reference sequence). CDR3 length: 17 residues. J was trimmed by 7 bases and V by 3 bases; bases with no gene match: 13. The CDR3 sequence is CASSMILTSGIMNEQFF. Incomplete CDR3 DNA: TGTGCCAGTAGTATGATTTTGACTAGCGGTATTATGAATGAG.

This clone has more than one count but fewer than ten. Coverage ceases 3 residues before the CDR3 finishes, and the germline J gene fills in the end. The chain has TRBV6-2 or TRBV6-3 and TRBJ1-5; 7 bases match TRBD1. Germline assignment: CDR1 MNHEY and CDR2 SVGEGT. V lost 10 bases to trimming and J lost 7 bases; unmatched junction nucleotides: 13. The CDR3 runs to 14 residues. The DNA read from the CDR3 is TGTGCCACCGATTCCGGGACAGCATCCCAGCCC. It is translated as CATDSGTASQP. The whole CDR3 sequence is CATDSGTASQPQHF.

A note on this clone: The read gets to within 3 residues of the CDR3 end, and the germline J gene fills in the rest. The V and J genes are TRBV5-1 and TRBJ1-1; a possible D gene is TRBD1 (5 bases). V was shortened by 0 bases and J by 1 base, with 10 bases between the two germline ends. This CDR3 contains 15 residues. In germline, CDR1 is SGHRS, CDR2 YFSETQ. The CDR3 here is CASSLEGSGNTEAFF. The covered CDR3 bases are TGCGCCAGCAGCTTGGAGGGGTCGGGGAACACTGAA. Complete variable domain (other parts from reference TRBV5-1 and TRBJ1-1): KAGVTQTPRYLIKTRGQQVTLSCSPISGHRSVSWYQQTPGQGLQFLFEYFSETQRNKGNFPGRFSGRQFSNSRSEMNVSTLELGDSALYLCASSLEGSGNTEAFFGQGTRLTVV.

This clone was seen only a few times. The CDR3 goes on 3 residues after the read ends, and that part is filled in from the germline J gene. The rearrangement joins TRBV7-9 to TRBJ2-7; a possible D gene is TRBD1 (6 bases). Germline V gene sequence: CDR1 SEHNR, CDR2 FQNEAQ (reference sequence). With 1 base removed from V and 2 bases from J, the gap between germline ends came to 12 bases. There are 15 residues in the CDR3. Here the CDR3 reads CASSLGLTGTYEQYF. The sequenced part of the CDR3 DNA is TGTGCCAGCAGCTTAGGGCTGACAGGTACCTACGAG.

A few counts support this clone. Read sequence stops 3 residues before the CDR3 end, and the germline J gene provides the missing end. The V call is TRBV7-2, the J call TRBJ2-5; TRBD2 aligns across 10 bases. The V gene's germline CDR1 is SGHTA and CDR2 FQGNSA. V shed 5 bases and J 4 bases; nucleotides not matched to a gene: 4. This CDR3 contains 14 residues. The CDR3: CASSPAGGLETQYF. CDR3 DNA, as far as it was read: TGTGCCAGCAGCCCAGCGGGGGGGCTAGAGACC.

In regard to this clone: The read ends 3 residues shy of where the CDR3 ends; the end is completed using the germline J gene. The chain joins TRBV5-1 to TRBJ2-7, with TRBD1 matching 9 bases. The CDR3 is 18 residues long. Germline V lookup: CDR1 SGHRS, CDR2 YFSETQ. The J segment lost 3 bases and the V segment lost 0 bases, leaving 13 bases of the junction unmatched. CDR3 bases read: TGCGCCAGCAGCTTGGCCCAACTGGGACAGGGTAAGCTCTACGAG. It is translated as CASSLAQLGQGKLYE. The whole CDR3 region reads CASSLAQLGQGKLYEQYF.

This clone was seen more than once but under ten times. Coverage ceases 3 residues before the CDR3 finishes, and the germline J gene fills in the end. This rearrangement joins TRBV7-2 to TRBJ2-1, with D uncertain. Germline loops: CDR1 SGHTA, CDR2 FQGNSA. The CDR3 runs to 12 residues. Trimming took 0 bases from V and 8 from J, leaving 5 bases between them. The CDR3 is CASSLARYEQFF. The covered CDR3 bases are TGTGCCAGCAGCTTAGCGAGGTATGAG.

This clone was recorded a few times. CDR3 amino acids: CASSGLAAVYNEQFF. The sequenced part of the CDR3 DNA is TGTGCCAGCAGTGGACTAGCGGCAGTCTACAATGAG. The rearrangement joins TRBV7-9 to TRBJ2-1, with 10 bases that match TRBD2. The read halts 3 residues ahead of the CDR3 end, with the missing end drawn from the germline J gene. Looked up from germline, CDR1 is SEHNR and CDR2 is FQNEAQ (reference sequence). V trimming: 6 bases; J trimming: 3 bases; junction bases outside the gene matches: 5. This CDR3 contains 15 residues.

This clone turned up a few times. The observed sequence ends 3 residues before the CDR3 terminus, with the missing tail filled in from the germline J gene. The chain employs TRBV2 and TRBJ2-7; D is possibly TRBD1 or TRBD2 (6 bases each). Germline V gene lookup returns CDR1 SNHLY and CDR2 FYNNEI. The CDR3 has 13 residues. Trimming took 7 bases from V and 6 from J, leaving 16 bases between them. The DNA read from the CDR3 is TGTGCCAGCATTTTCAGGGGAGGTGGCGAG. Its protein is CASIFRGGGE. The entire CDR3 sequence reads CASIFRGGGEQYF.

In the case of this clone: The CDR3 end lies 3 residues beyond the end of the read and is filled in from the germline J gene. The chain joins TRBV7-9 to TRBJ1-2; D is undetermined. CDR3 length: 13 residues. The germline V gene encodes CDR1 SEHNR and CDR2 FQNEAQ (reference sequence). The chain's CDR3 is CASSLEGDIGYTF. The sequenced CDR3 bases are TGTGCCAGCAGCTTAGAAGGCGACATCGGC.

This clone showed up just a few times. The CDR3 end falls 3 residues outside the read, so it is completed with the germline J gene. This chain connects TRBV7-9 to TRBJ1-5; D is uncertain. This CDR3 spans 13 amino acids. Deletions cut 5 bases from V and 7 bases from J, with 12 bases between. The V gene's germline CDR1 is SEHNR and CDR2 FQNEAQ (reference sequence). The CDR3 DNA, read in part, is TGTGCCAGCAGCAACGAATTGGGCCAGCCC. It encodes CASSNELGQP. The full CDR3 protein reads CASSNELGQPQHF. Variable domain in full (rest from reference TRBV7-9 and TRBJ1-5): DTGVSQNPRHKITKRGQNVTFRCDPISEHNRLYWYRQTLGQGPEFLTYFQNEAQLEKSRLLSDRFSAERPKGSFSTLEIQRTEQGDSAMYLCASSNELGQPQHFGDGTRLSIL.

The sample holds a few counts of this clone. The read gets to within 3 residues of the CDR3 end, and the germline J gene fills in the rest. The V call is TRBV18, the J call TRBJ1-6; D remains unclear. The CDR3 has 16 residues. Germline V gene sequence: CDR1 KGHSH, CDR2 LQKENI. Trimming took off 3 bases at V and 4 bases at J, with 13 bases between the two ends. Incomplete CDR3 DNA: TGTGCCAGCTCACCGAGGGTTCCCGATTATAATTCACCC. This translates into CASSPRVPDYNSP. The entire CDR3 sequence reads CASSPRVPDYNSPLHF.

Notes on this clone: The read ends 3 residues early relative to the CDR3; the germline J gene fills the gap. The chain joins TRBV18 to TRBJ2-1, with 9 bases matching TRBD2. The germline V gene has CDR1 KGHSH and CDR2 LQKENI. V shed 3 bases and J 0 bases; nucleotides not matched to a gene: 9. The CDR3 loop spans 18 amino acids. CDR3 loop: CASSPVLGSGSSYNEQFF. The part of the CDR3 DNA that was read is TGTGCCAGCTCACCCGTCCTGGGTAGCGGGAGCTCCTACAATGAG.

This clone was seen a handful of times. This CDR3 reads CASSRDFGSGNTIYF. The sequenced CDR3 bases are TGTGCCAGCAGCCGGGACTTCGGCTCTGGAAACACC. This chain links TRBV7-2 with TRBJ1-3; a weak D match, TRBD1 (5 bases). The CDR3 end falls 3 residues outside the read, so it is completed with the germline J gene. V was clipped by 5 bases and J by 0 bases, with 11 bases between them. Germline V gene data show CDR1 as SGHTA and CDR2 as FQGNSA. CDR3 size: 15 residues.

Comment on this clone: Read data end 3 residues before the CDR3 end; the end is taken from the germline J gene. The chain joins TRBV7-9 to TRBJ2-7, with D tentatively TRBD1 (6 bases). Trimming cost V 5 bases and J 1 base, with 15 bases left between them. CDR3 length: 15 amino acids. Germline loops: CDR1 SEHNR, CDR2 FQNEAQ (reference sequence). Incomplete CDR3 DNA: TGTGCCAGCAGCACACCCGAGACAGGTTCCTACGAG. Translating gives CASSTPETGSYE. The full-length CDR3 reads as CASSTPETGSYEQYF.